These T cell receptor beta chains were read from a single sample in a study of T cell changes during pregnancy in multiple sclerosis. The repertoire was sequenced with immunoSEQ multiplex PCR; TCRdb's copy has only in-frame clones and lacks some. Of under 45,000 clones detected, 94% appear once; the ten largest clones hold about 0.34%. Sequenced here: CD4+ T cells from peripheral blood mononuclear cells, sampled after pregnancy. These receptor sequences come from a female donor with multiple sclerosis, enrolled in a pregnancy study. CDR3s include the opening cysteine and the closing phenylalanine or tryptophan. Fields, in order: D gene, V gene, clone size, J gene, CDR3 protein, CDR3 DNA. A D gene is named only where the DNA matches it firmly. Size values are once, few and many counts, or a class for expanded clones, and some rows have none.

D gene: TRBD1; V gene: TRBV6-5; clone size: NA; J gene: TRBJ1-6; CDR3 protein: CASSYTGGNSPLHF; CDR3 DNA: TGTGCCAGCAGTTACACAGGGGGGAATTCACCCCTCCACTTT
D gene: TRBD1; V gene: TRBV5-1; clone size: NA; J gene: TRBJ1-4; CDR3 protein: CASSWGQGQMYEKLFF; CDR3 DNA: TGCGCCAGCAGCTGGGGCCAGGGACAGATGTATGAAAAACTGTTTTTT
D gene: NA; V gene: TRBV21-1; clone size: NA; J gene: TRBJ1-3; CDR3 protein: CASSKPKQGQGVEGNTIYF; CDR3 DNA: TGTGCCAGCAGCAAACCGAAACAAGGGCAGGGGGTTGAGGGAAACACCATATATTTT
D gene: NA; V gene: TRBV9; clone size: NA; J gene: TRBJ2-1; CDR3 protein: CASSVTIGSGANEQFF; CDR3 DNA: TGTGCCAGCAGCGTAACGATTGGATCAGGCGCTAATGAGCAGTTCTTC
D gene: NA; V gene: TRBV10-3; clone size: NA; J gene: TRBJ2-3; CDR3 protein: CAISEPSGGLQSDTQYF; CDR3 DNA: TGTGCCATCAGTGAGCCATCAGGGGGGCTTCAGTCAGATACGCAGTATTTT
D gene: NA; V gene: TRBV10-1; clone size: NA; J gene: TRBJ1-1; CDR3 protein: CASSDREATEAFF; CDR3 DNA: TGCGCCAGCAGTGACAGGGAGGCCACTGAAGCTTTCTTT
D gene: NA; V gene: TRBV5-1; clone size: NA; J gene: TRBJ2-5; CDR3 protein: CASSLGIERLQETQYF; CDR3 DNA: TGCGCCAGCAGCTTGGGGATAGAGAGACTCCAAGAGACCCAGTACTTC
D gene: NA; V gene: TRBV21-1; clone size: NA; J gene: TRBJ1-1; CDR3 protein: CASSKVKGLYTEAFF; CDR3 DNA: TGTGCCAGCAGCAAAGTCAAGGGGCTGTACACTGAAGCTTTCTTT
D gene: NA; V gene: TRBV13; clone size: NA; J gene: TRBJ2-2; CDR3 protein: CASSPRLLPWGPSNTGELFF; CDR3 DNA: TGTGCCAGCAGCCCCCGTTTATTACCTTGGGGGCCTTCGAACACCGGGGAGCTGTTTTTT
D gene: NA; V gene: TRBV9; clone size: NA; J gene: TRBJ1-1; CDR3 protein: CASSVVQVGGTEAFF; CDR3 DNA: TGTGCCAGCAGCGTAGTACAGGTGGGGGGCACTGAAGCTTTCTTT
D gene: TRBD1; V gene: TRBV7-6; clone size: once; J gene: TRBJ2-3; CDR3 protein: CASSLGYKDRGHTDTQYF; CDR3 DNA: TGTGCCAGCAGCTTAGGCTATAAGGACAGGGGTCACACAGATACGCAGTATTTT
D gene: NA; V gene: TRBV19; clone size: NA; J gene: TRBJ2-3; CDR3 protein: CASSMRRGTQYF; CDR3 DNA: TGTGCCAGTAGTATGAGGCGAGGGACGCAGTATTTT
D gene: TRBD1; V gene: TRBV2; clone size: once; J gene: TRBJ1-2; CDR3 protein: CASSEARTGFGYTF; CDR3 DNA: TGTGCCAGCAGTGAAGCTAGGACAGGGTTTGGCTACACCTTC
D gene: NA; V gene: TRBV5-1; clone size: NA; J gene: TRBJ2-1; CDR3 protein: CASSTGQLNEQFF; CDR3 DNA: TGCGCCAGCAGTACAGGACAGCTCAATGAGCAGTTCTTC
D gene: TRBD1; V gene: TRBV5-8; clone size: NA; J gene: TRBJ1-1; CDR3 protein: CASSYGTGAFF; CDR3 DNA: TGTGCCAGCAGCTACGGGACAGGAGCTTTCTTT
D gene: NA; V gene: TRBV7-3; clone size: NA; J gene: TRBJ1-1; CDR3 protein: CASSTQGLNTEAFF; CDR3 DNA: TGTGCCAGCAGCACACAGGGTTTGAACACTGAAGCTTTCTTT
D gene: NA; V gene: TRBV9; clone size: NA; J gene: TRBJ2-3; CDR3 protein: CASSLRGQPAQDTQYF; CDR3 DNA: TGTGCCAGCAGCTTAAGGGGTCAACCCGCACAAGATACGCAGTATTTT
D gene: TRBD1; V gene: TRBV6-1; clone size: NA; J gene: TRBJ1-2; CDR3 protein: CASSGRTGGTYGYTF; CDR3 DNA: TGTGCCAGCAGTGGGCGGACAGGGGGCACCTATGGCTACACCTTC
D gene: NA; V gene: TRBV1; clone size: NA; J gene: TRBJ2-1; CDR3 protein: CTSSPTAETSGRNNEQFF; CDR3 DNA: TGCACCAGCAGCCCGACCGCCGAGACTAGCGGGAGGAACAATGAGCAGTTCTTC
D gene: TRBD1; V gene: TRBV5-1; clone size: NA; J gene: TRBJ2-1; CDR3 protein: CASVSEQGALGNEQFF; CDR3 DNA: TGCGCCAGCGTGTCCGAACAGGGGGCGCTGGGGAATGAGCAGTTCTTC
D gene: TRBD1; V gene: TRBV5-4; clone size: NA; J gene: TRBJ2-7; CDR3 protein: CASSPSGTGVYEQYF; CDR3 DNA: TGTGCCAGCAGCCCCTCCGGGACAGGGGTCTACGAGCAGTACTTC
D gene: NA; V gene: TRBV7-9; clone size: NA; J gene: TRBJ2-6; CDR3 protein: CASSSTPGSRSGANVLTF; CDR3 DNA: TGTGCCAGCAGCTCGACTCCAGGGTCGAGATCTGGGGCCAACGTCCTGACTTTC
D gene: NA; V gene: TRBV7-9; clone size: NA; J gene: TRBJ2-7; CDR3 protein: CASSPTSRDTTYEQYF; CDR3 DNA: TGTGCCAGCAGCCCTACATCCCGGGATACGACTTACGAGCAGTACTTC
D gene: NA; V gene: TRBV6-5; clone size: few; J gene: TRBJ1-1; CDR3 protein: CASRTEGIGTEAFF; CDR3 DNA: TGTGCCAGCAGGACTGAGGGTATCGGTACTGAAGCTTTCTTT
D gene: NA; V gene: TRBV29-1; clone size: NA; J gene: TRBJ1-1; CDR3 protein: CSVERGGVNTEAFF; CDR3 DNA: TGCAGCGTTGAACGGGGGGGGGTGAACACTGAAGCTTTCTTT
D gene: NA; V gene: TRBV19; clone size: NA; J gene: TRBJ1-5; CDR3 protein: CASSPQKTGNQPQHF; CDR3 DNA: TGTGCCAGTAGTCCTCAAAAAACAGGGAATCAGCCCCAGCATTTT
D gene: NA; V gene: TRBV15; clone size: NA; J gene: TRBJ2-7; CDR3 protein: CATSRYREGTYEQYF; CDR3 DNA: TGTGCCACCAGCAGATACAGGGAGGGGACCTACGAGCAGTACTTC
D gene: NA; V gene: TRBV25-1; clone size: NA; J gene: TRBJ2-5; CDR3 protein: CASSESEQFQETQYF; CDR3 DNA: TGTGCCAGCAGTGAATCGGAGCAGTTCCAAGAGACCCAGTACTTC
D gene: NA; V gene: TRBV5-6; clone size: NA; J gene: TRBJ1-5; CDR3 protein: CASSLVGGNQPQHF; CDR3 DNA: TGTGCCAGCAGCTTGGTAGGAGGCAATCAGCCCCAGCATTTT